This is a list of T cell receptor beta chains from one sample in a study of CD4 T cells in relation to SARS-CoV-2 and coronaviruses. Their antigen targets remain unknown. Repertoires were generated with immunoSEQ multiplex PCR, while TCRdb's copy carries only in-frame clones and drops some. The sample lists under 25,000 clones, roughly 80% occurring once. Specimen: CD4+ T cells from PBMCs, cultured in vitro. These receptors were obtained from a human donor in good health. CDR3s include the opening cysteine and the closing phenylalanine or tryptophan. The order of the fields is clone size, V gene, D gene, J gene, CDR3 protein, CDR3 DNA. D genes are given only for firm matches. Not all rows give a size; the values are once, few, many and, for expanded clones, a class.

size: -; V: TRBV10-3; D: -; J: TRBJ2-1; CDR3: CAISETSHPFF; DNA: TGTGCCATCAGTGAGACTAGCCACCCGTTCTTC
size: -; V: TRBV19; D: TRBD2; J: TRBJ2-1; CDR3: CASSIGTGAGGFNEQFF; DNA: TGTGCCAGTAGTATAGGGACTGGAGCGGGAGGGTTCAATGAGCAGTTCTTC
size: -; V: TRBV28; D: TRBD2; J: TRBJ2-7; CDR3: CASSQSIGTSGSYEQYF; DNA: TGTGCCAGCAGCCAATCAATCGGGACTAGCGGGTCCTACGAGCAGTACTTC
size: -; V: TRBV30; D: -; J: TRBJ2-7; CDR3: CAWSRQSYEQYF; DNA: TGTGCCTGGAGCCGACAGTCCTACGAGCAGTACTTC
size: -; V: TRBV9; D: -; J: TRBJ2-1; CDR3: CASSVGGFSYNEQFF; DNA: TGTGCCAGCAGCGTAGGCGGGTTCTCCTACAATGAGCAGTTCTTC
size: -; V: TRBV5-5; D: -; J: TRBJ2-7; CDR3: CASSLDGRATYEQYF; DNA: TGTGCCAGCAGCTTGGACGGCAGGGCTACCTACGAGCAGTACTTC
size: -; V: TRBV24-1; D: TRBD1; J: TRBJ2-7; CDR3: CATSDPDRGIYEQYF; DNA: TGTGCCACCAGTGACCCAGACAGGGGGATTTACGAGCAGTACTTC
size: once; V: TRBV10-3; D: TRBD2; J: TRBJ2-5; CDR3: CAISESLAGGGETQYF; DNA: TGTGCCATCAGTGAGTCTCTAGCGGGAGGAGGGGAGACCCAGTACTTC
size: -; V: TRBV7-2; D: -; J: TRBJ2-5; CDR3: CASSLTLTRDFLQGTQYF; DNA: TGTGCCAGCAGCTTGACGTTAACGCGGGACTTCCTACAGGGGACCCAGTACTTC
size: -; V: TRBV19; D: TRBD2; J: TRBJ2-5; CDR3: CASSPLAGETQYF; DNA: TGTGCCAGTAGCCCCCTAGCGGGAGAGACCCAGTACTTC
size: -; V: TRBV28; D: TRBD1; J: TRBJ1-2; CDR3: CASRRTGSGRGYTF; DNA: TGTGCCAGCAGACGGACAGGGTCCGGGCGGGGCTACACCTTC
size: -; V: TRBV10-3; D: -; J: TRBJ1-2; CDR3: CAISQTGPNYGYTF; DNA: TGTGCCATCAGTCAGACGGGACCTAACTATGGCTACACCTTC
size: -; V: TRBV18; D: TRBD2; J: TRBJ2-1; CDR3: CASSPRTSGSYEQFF; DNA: TGTGCCAGCTCACCACGGACTAGCGGGAGCTATGAGCAGTTCTTC
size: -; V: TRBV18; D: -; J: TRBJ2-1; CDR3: CASSTTPAGNNEQFF; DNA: TGTGCCAGCTCCACCACCCCAGCGGGTAACAATGAGCAGTTCTTC
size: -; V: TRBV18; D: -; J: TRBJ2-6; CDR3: CASSPGSGVGANVLTF; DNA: TGTGCCAGCTCACCCGGAAGTGGAGTAGGGGCCAACGTCCTGACTTTC
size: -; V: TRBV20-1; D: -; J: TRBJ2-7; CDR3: CSARGYYEQYF; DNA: TGCAGTGCTAGAGGTTACTACGAGCAGTACTTC
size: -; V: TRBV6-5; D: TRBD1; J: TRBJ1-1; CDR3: CASSYLQGNTEAFF; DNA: TGTGCCAGCAGTTACTTACAGGGGAATACTGAAGCTTTCTTT
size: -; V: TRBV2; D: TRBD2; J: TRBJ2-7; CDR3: CASRTSGNLHEQYF; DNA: TGTGCCAGCAGGACTAGCGGGAACCTCCACGAGCAGTACTTC
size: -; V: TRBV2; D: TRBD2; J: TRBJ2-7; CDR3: CASRASGGRYEQYF; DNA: TGTGCCAGCAGAGCTAGCGGGGGGCGCTACGAGCAGTACTTC
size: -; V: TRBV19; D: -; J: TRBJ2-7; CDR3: CASSIGRGRDEQYF; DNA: TGTGCCAGTAGTATAGGCCGGGGGCGAGACGAGCAGTACTTC
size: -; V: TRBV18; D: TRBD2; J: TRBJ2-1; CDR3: CASSPPSGGRADRDEQFF; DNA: TGTGCCAGCTCACCACCCTCCGGCGGGAGGGCCGATAGAGATGAGCAGTTCTTC
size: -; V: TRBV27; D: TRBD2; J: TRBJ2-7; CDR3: CASSASPSGGGYEQYF; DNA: TGTGCCAGCAGTGCCTCCCCTAGCGGGGGAGGCTACGAGCAGTACTTC
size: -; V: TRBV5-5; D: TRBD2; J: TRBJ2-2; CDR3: CASSLWLAGAGTGELFF; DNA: TGTGCCAGCAGCTTGTGGCTAGCGGGAGCGGGCACCGGGGAGCTGTTTTTT
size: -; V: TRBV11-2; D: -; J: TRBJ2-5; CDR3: CASSLDLKETQYF; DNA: TGTGCCAGCAGCTTAGATCTCAAAGAGACCCAGTACTTC
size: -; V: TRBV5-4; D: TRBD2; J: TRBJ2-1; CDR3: CASSLVTGGPGEQFF; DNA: TGTGCCAGCAGCTTAGTGACGGGAGGGCCCGGTGAGCAGTTCTTC
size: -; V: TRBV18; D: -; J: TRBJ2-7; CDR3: CASSPPGGDRIGEQYF; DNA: TGTGCCAGCTCACCCCCCGGCGGAGACAGGATCGGCGAGCAGTACTTC
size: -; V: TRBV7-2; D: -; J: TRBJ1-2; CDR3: CASSLSKGPNYGYTF; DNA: TGTGCCAGCAGCTTGTCTAAGGGCCCGAACTATGGCTACACCTTC
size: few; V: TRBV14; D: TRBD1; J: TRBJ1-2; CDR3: CASSLGQGLGYTF; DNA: TGTGCCAGCAGCCTGGGACAGGGACTTGGCTACACCTTC
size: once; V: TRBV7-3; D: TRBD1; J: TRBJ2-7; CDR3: CASSYGPGQPYEQYF; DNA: TGTGCCAGCAGCTACGGTCCGGGACAGCCCTACGAGCAGTACTTC
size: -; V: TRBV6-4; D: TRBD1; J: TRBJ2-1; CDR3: CASSESGTGGNEQFF; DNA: TGTGCCAGCAGTGAATCCGGGACAGGGGGCAATGAGCAGTTCTTC
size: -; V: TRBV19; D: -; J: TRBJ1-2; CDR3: CASRKPGFGSGYTF; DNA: TGTGCCAGTAGAAAGCCAGGGTTCGGGTCTGGCTACACCTTC
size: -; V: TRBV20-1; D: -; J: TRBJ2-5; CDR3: CSARDQETQYF; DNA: TGCAGTGCTAGAGACCAAGAGACCCAGTACTTC
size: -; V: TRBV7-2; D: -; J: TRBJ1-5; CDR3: CASSLGLNQPQHF; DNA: TGTGCCAGCAGCTTAGGTTTGAATCAGCCCCAGCATTTT
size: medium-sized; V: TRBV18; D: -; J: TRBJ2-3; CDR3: CASSPDYLSSDTQYF; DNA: TGTGCCAGCTCACCAGACTACCTTAGTTCAGATACGCAGTATTTT
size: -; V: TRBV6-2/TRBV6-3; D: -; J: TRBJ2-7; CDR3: CASSYRDTYEQYF; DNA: TGTGCCAGCAGTTACCGGGACACCTACGAGCAGTACTTC
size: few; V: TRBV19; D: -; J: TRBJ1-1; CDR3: CASSIDRVTLNTEAFF; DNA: TGTGCCAGTAGTATAGATCGGGTCACACTGAACACTGAAGCTTTCTTT
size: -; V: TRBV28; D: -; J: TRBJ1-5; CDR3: CASSEDRPDQPQHF; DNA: TGTGCCAGCAGTGAAGACAGGCCGGATCAGCCCCAGCATTTT
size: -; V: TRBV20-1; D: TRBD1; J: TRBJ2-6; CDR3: CSASGTAGANVLTF; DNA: TGCAGTGCTAGTGGGACAGCCGGGGCCAACGTCCTGACTTTC
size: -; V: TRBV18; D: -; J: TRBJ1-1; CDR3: CASSLTTGAGEAFF; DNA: TGTGCCAGCTCACTAACTACAGGCGCCGGTGAAGCTTTCTTT
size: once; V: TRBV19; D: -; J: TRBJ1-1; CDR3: CASSMEAEAFF; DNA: TGTGCCAGTAGTATGGAGGCTGAAGCTTTCTTT
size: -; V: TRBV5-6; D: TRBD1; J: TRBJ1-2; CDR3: CASSPTGVKGYTF; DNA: TGTGCCAGCAGCCCGACAGGGGTAAAAGGCTACACCTTC
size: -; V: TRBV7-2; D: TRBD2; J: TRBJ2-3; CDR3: CASSLALAGLDTQYF; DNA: TGTGCCAGCAGCTTAGCCCTAGCGGGTTTGGATACGCAGTATTTT